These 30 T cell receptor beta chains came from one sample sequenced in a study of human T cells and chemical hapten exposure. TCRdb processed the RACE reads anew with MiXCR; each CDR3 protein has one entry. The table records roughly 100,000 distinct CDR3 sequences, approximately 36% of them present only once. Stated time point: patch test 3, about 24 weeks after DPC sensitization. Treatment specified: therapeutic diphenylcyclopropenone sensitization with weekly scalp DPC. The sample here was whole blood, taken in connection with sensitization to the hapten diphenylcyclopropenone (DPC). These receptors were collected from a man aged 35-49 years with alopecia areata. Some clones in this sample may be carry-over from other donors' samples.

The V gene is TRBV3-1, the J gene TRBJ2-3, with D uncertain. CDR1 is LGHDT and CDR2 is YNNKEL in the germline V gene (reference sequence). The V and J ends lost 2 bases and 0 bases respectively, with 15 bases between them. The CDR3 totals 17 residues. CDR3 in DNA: TGTGCCAGCAGCCAAACTTCTTGGCGGAAAAGCACAGATACGCAGTATTTT. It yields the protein CASSQTSWRKSTDTQYF.

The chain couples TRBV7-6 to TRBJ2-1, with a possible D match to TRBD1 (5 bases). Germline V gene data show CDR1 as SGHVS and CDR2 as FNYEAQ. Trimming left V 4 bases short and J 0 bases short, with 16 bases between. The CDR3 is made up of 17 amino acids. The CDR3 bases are TGTGCCAGCAGCTCGGGTAAACAGGTCTCCTCCTACAATGAGCAGTTCTTC. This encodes CASSSGKQVSSYNEQFF.

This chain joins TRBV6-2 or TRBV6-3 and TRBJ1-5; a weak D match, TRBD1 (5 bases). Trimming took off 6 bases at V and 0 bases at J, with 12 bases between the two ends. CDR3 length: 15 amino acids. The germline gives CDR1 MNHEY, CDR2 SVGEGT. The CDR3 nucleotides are TGTGCCAGCAGAACGACAGCTAATAGCAATCAGCCCCAGCATTTT. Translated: CASRTTANSNQPQHF.

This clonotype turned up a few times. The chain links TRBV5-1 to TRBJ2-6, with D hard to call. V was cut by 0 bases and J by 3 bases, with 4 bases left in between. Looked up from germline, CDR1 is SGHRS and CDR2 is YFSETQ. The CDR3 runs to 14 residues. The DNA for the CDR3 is TGCGCCAGCAGCTTGGTGAATGGGGCCAACGTCCTGACTTTC. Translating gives CASSLVNGANVLTF.

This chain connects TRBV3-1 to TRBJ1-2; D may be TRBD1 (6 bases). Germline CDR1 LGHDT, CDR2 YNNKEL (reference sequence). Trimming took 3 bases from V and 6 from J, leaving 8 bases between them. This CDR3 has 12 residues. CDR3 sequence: CASSQGANGYTF. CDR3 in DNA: TGTGCCAGCAGCCAGGGGGCTAATGGCTACACCTTC.

The CDR3 DNA is TGTGCCAGCAGTGACGACAGCACAGATACGCAGTATTTT. This encodes CASSDDSTDTQYF. The chain links TRBV25-1 to TRBJ2-3; no reliable D call. Trimming took 3 bases from V and 0 from J, leaving 4 bases between them. This CDR3 is built from 13 residues. Germline CDR1 is MGHDK and CDR2 is SYGVNS.

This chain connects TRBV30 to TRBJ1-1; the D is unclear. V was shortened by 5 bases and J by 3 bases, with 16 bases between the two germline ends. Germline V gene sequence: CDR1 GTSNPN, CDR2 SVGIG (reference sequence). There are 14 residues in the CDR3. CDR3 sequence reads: CAWGHSDLHTEAFF. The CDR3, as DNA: TGTGCCTGGGGGCATTCGGACCTCCACACTGAAGCTTTCTTT.

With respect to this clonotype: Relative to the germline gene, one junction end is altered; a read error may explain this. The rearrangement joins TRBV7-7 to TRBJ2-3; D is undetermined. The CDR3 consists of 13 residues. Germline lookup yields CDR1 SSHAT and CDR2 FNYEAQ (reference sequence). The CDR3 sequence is CASSFGSTDTQYF. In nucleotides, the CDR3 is TGTGCTAGCAGCTTTGGTAGCACAGATACGCAGTATTTT.

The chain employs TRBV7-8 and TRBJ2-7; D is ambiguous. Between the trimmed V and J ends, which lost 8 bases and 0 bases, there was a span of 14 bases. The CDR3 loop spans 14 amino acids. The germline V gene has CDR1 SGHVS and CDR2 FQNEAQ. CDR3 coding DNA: TGTGCCAGCGCACGCGTCGGGCGCTCCTACGAGCAGTACGTC. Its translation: CASARVGRSYEQYV.

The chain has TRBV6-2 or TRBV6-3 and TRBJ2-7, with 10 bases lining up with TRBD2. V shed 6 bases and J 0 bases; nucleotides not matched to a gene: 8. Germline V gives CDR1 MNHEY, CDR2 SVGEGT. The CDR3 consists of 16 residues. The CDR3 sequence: CASSSGLAVNSYEQYF. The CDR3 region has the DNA TGTGCCAGCAGCTCTGGACTAGCGGTCAACTCCTACGAGCAGTACTTC.

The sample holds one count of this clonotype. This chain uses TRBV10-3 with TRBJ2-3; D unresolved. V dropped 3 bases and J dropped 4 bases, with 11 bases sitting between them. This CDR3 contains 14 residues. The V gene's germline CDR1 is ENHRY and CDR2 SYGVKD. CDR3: CAISDFNSADTQYF. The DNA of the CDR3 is TGTGCCATCAGTGATTTTAACAGCGCAGATACGCAGTATTTT.

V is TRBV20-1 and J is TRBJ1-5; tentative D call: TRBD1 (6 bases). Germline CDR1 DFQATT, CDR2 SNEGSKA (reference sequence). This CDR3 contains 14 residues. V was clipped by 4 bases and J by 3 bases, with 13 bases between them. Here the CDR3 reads CSATPGVTNQPQHF. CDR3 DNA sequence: TGCAGTGCTACCCCAGGGGTTACCAATCAGCCCCAGCATTTT.

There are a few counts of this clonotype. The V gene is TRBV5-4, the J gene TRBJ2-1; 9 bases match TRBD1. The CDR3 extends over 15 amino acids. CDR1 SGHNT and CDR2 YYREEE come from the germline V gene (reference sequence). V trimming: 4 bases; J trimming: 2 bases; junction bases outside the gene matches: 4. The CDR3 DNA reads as TGTGCCAGCAGCCGGGGACAGGGTCCCTACAATGAGCAGTTCTTC. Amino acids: CASSRGQGPYNEQFF.

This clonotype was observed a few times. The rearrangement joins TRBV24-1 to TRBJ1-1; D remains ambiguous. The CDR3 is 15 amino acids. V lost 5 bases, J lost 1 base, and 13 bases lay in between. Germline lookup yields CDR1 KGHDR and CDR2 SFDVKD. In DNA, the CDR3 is TGTGCCACCAGTGCATCCTTCGGGGAGAACACTGAAGCTTTCTTT. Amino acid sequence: CATSASFGENTEAFF.

CDR3 in DNA: TGCGCCAGCAGCCCCGACAGGGCCTCCTTCGGAGAGACCCAGTACTTC. Encoded protein: CASSPDRASFGETQYF. The gene calls are TRBV4-3 and TRBJ2-5; TRBD1 agrees at 7 bases. The CDR3 runs to 16 residues. Germline V gene sequence: CDR1 LGHNA, CDR2 YSLEER. With 4 bases clipped from V and 4 bases from J, the junction kept 12 bases outside the gene matches.

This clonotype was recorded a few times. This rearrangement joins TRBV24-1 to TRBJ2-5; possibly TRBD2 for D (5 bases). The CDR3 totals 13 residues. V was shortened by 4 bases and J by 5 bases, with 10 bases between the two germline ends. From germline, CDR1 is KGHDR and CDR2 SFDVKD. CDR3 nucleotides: TGTGCCACCAGTGACCAGGAGGTTGAGACCCAGTACTTC. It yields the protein CATSDQEVETQYF.

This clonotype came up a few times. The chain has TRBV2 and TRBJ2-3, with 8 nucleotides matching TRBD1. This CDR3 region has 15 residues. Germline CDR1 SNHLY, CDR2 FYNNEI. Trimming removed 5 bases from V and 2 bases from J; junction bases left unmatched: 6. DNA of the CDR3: TGTGCCAGCAGTCCTAGGGACAGGCCCACAGATACGCAGTATTTT. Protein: CASSPRDRPTDTQYF.

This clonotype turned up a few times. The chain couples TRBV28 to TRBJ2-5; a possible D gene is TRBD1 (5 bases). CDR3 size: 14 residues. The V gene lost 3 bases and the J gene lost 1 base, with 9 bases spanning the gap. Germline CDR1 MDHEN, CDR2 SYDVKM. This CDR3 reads CASSFSGIQETQYF. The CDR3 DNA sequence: TGTGCCAGCAGTTTCTCAGGGATCCAAGAGACCCAGTACTTC.

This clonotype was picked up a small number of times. Written as DNA, the CDR3 is TGTGCCAGCACCCTTCGTGGGGGAACTGAAAATGAGCAGTTCTTC. Amino acid sequence: CASTLRGGTENEQFF. V is TRBV7-9 and J is TRBJ2-1; D may be TRBD1 or TRBD2 (5 bases each). This CDR3 is 15 amino acids long. Trimming took 7 bases from V and 7 from J, leaving 20 bases between them. Germline lookup yields CDR1 SEHNR and CDR2 FQNEAQ (reference sequence).

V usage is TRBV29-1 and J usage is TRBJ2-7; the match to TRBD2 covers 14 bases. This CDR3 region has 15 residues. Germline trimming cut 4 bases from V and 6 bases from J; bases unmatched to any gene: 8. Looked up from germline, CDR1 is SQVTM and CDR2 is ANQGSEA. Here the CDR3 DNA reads TGCAGCGTTGCTGGGACTAGCGGGGGCACTTCCGAGCAGTACTTC. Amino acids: CSVAGTSGGTSEQYF.

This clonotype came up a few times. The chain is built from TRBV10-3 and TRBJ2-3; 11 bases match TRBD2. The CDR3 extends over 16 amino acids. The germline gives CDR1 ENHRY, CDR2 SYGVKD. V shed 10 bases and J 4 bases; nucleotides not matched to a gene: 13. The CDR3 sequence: CATVDIAGGPSDTQYF. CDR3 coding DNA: TGTGCCACCGTTGATATAGCGGGAGGGCCATCAGATACGCAGTATTTT.

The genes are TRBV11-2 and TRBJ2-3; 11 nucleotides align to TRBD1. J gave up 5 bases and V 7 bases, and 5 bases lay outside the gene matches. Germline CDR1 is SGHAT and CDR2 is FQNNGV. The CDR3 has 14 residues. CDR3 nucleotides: TGTGCCAGCACCGGGACAGGGGGGGTAGATACGCAGTATTTT. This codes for CASTGTGGVDTQYF.

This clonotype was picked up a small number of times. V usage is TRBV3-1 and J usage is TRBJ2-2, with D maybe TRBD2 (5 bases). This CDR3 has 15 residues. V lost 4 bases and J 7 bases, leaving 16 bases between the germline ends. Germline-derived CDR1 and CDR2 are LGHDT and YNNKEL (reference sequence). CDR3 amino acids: CASSPRRGLNGELFF. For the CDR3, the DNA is TGTGCCAGCAGCCCCCGCAGAGGGCTGAACGGGGAGCTGTTTTTT. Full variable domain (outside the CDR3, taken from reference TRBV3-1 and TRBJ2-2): DTAVSQTPKYLVTQMGNDKSIKCEQNLGHDTMYWYKQDSKKFLKIMFSYNNKELIINETVPNRFSPKSPDKAHLNLHINSLELGDSAVYFCASSPRRGLNGELFFGEGSRLTVL.

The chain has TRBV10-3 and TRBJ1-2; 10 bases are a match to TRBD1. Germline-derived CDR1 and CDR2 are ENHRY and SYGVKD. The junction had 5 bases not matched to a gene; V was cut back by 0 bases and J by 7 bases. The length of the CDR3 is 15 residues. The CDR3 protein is CAISESGTGVSGYTF. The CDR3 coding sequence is TGTGCCATCAGTGAGTCCGGGACAGGGGTATCTGGCTACACCTTC.

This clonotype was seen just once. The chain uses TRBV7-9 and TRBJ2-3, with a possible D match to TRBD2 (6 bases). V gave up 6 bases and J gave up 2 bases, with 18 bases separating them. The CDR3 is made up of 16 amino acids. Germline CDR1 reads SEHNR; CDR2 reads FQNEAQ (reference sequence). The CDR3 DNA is TGTGCCAGCAGTTTCGACGCGGGGATCCCCACAGATACGCAGTATTTT. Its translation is CASSFDAGIPTDTQYF.

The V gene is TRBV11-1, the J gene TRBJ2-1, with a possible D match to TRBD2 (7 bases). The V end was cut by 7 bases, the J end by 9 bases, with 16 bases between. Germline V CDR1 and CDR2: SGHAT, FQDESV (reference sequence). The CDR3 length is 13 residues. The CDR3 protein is CASNGRSRGEQFF. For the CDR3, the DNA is TGTGCCAGCAACGGGAGGTCCAGGGGTGAGCAGTTCTTC.

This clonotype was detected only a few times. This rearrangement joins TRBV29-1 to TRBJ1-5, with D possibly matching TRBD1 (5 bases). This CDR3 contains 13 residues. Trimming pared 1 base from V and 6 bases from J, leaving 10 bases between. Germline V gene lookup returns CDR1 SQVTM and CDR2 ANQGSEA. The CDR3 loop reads CSVEGQGGQPQHF. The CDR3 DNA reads TGCAGCGTTGAAGGGCAGGGCGGTCAGCCCCAGCATTTT.

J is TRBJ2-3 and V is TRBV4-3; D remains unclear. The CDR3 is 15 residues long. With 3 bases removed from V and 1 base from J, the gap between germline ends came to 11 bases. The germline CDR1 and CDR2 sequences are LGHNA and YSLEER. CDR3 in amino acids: CASSQSPSGTDTQYF. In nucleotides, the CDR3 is TGCGCCAGCAGCCAGTCTCCCAGCGGCACAGATACGCAGTATTTT.

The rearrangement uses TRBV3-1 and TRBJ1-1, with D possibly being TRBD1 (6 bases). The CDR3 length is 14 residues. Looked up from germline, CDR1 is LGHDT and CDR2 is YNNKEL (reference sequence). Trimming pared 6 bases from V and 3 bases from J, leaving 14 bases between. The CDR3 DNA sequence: TGTGCCAGCAGGTTCCGGGACATTCACACTGAAGCTTTCTTT. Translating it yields CASRFRDIHTEAFF.

The CDR3 reads CASSLDYGGQETQYF. The CDR3 DNA reads TGTGCCAGCAGCTTAGATTACGGGGGGCAAGAGACCCAGTACTTC. This chain joins TRBV11-2 and TRBJ2-5; TRBD2 matches at 7 bases. This CDR3 is built from 15 residues. Germline loops: CDR1 SGHAT, CDR2 FQNNGV. The J segment lost 2 bases and the V segment lost 0 bases, leaving 3 bases of the junction unmatched.